These 9 T cell receptor beta chains share one sample of origin, sequenced in a study of regulatory T cells in long-lasting Graves disease. Arm-PCR of CDR3 regions and iRepertoire HTBI primers were used to build TCR beta libraries. Via MiXCR, TCRdb re-called the multiplex PCR reads, giving one row per CDR3 protein. The sample carries 360,000 or so distinct CDR3 sequences, approximately 15% recorded once. Time point reported: newly diagnosed GD, antithyroid drugs for less than 3 months. From RNA extracted from PBMCs, the TCR library was made. The data also belong to a second study, concerning T cells in Graves' hyperthyroidism and ophthalmopathy.

The sequencing here drew on peripheral blood mononuclear cells (PBMCs), taken at new diagnosis, from a patient treated with antithyroid drugs. The source is a middle-aged man with Graves disease.

This clonotype has at least ten counts. The chain recombines TRBV7-2 with TRBJ2-1; TRBD2 aligns across 7 bases. With 6 bases clipped from V and 4 bases from J, the junction kept 9 bases outside the gene matches. Looked up from germline, CDR1 is SGHTA and CDR2 is FQGNSA. The CDR3 totals 15 residues. CDR3 region: CASSFTSAAYNEQFF. The CDR3 coding sequence is TGTGCCAGCAGTTTTACTAGCGCCGCTTACAATGAGCAGTTCTTC.

This clonotype was seen ten or more times. The chain recombines TRBV6-5 with TRBJ1-1; possibly TRBD1 for D (6 bases). V was shortened by 2 bases and J by 2 bases, with 12 bases between the two germline ends. The CDR3 totals 15 residues. Per germline, CDR1 MNHEY and CDR2 SVGAGI. The CDR3 DNA is TGTGCCAGCAGTTACGCGGGCAGGGGCAACACTGAAGCTTTCTTT. Amino acids: CASSYAGRGNTEAFF.

This clonotype occurred a few times. The rearrangement joins TRBV11-3 to TRBJ1-3; weak D call: TRBD1 (5 bases). The CDR3 has 15 residues. The germline CDR1 and CDR2 sequences are SGHNT and YENEEA. V shed 4 bases and J shed 2 bases, with 12 bases lying between them. In DNA form, the CDR3 reads TGTGCCAGCAGCTCTCGGGGCAAAACTGGAAACACCATATATTTT. Its translation is CASSSRGKTGNTIYF.

The genes are TRBV9 and TRBJ2-7; D gene unclear. Germline V CDR1 and CDR2: SGDLS, YYNGEE. The V end was cut by 1 base, the J end by 6 bases, with 11 bases between. The CDR3 has 13 residues. The CDR3 reads CASSVTGFGEQYF. The CDR3 bases are TGTGCCAGCAGCGTAACCGGATTTGGCGAGCAGTACTTC. The complete variable domain, with remaining parts taken from reference TRBV9 and TRBJ2-7, reads DSGVTQTPKHLITATGQRVTLRCSPRSGDLSVYWYQQSLDQGLQFLIQYYNGEERAKGNILERFSAQQFPDLHSELNLSSLELGDSALYFCASSVTGFGEQYFGPGTRLTVT.

The rearrangement uses TRBV6-5 and TRBJ1-2; D perhaps matches TRBD1 (6 bases). CDR1 and CDR2 from the germline V gene are MNHEY and SVGAGI. V was shortened by 4 bases and J by 4 bases, with 19 bases between the two germline ends. This CDR3 is 16 amino acids long. The chain's CDR3 is CASSSLFGQNAYGYTF. The CDR3 nucleotides read TGTGCCAGCAGTTCTCTCTTTGGACAGAACGCCTATGGCTACACCTTC.

On this clonotype: This may be a read error, as it is one base from a much larger clone. The rearrangement joins TRBV11-1 to TRBJ2-6, with D perhaps TRBD1 or TRBD2 (5 bases each). Germline V CDR1 and CDR2: SGHAT, FQDESV (reference sequence). CDR3 length equals 16 residues. The CDR3 loop reads CASPSGGTSVANVLTF. Written as DNA, the CDR3 is TGTGCCAGCCCCAGTGGGGGAACCTCTGTGGCCAACGTCCTGACTTTC.

This clonotype was seen more than once but under ten times. The chain joins TRBV6-2 or TRBV6-3 to TRBJ1-5; TRBD1 aligns across 8 bases. V shed 0 bases, J shed 6 bases, and the junction held 16 bases outside the gene matches. The CDR3 is 19 amino acids. Germline V gene lookup returns CDR1 MNHEY and CDR2 SVGEGT. The CDR3 is CASSYSGFPGQAGFQPQHF. DNA of the CDR3: TGTGCCAGCAGTTACTCAGGATTTCCGGGACAGGCAGGTTTTCAGCCCCAGCATTTT.

This clonotype was seen repeatedly, ten times or more. V gene TRBV6-1 combines with J gene TRBJ2-6; D remains ambiguous. Trimming removed 1 base from V and 2 bases from J, with 9 bases in between. Germline V gene data show CDR1 as MNHNS and CDR2 as SASEGT. The CDR3 loop spans 16 amino acids. The CDR3 bases are TGTGCCAGCAGTGAAGTTTGGCTAACTGGGGCCAACGTCCTGACTTTC. This sequence encodes CASSEVWLTGANVLTF.

The chain combines TRBV5-8 with TRBJ1-2; D is undetermined. The ends were cut back, 9 bases at V and 2 bases at J, with 17 bases in the middle. The CDR3 contains 14 residues. Germline V gene data show CDR1 as SGHTS and CDR2 as YDEGEE. CDR3 coding DNA: TGTGCCACCGGGCGTGACGGCTTCAACTATGGCTACACCTTC. This gives the protein CATGRDGFNYGYTF.